These T cell receptor beta chains were read from a single sample in a study of Graves' ophthalmopathy and Graves' hyperthyroidism. TCRdb passed the multiplex PCR reads through MiXCR, listing each CDR3 protein once. The repertoire holds 680,000 or so distinct CDR3 sequences, with about 20% as singletons. Sample: peripheral blood. These receptors all stem from a woman between 18 and 29 years old with stable Graves' hyperthyroidism. Some clones in this sample may be carry-over from other donors' samples. CDR3s include the opening cysteine and the closing phenylalanine or tryptophan. A D gene is named only where the DNA matches it firmly. Size is stated for part of the rows, as once, few or many counts, or as a class when the clone is expanded.

j_gene | abundance | d_gene | v_gene | CDR3aa | CDR3nt
TRBJ1-1 | many | - | TRBV27 | CASSLFPRDTEAFF | TGTGCCAGCAGTTTATTTCCAAGGGACACTGAAGCTTTCTTT
TRBJ2-7 | many | - | TRBV6-5 | CASSYSGTLRGSYEQYF | TGTGCCAGCAGTTACTCCGGGACACTCAGAGGGTCCTACGAGCAGTACTTC
TRBJ1-5 | many | - | TRBV12-3/TRBV12-4 | CASSSGQLVNQPQHF | TGTGCCAGCAGCTCCGGACAGCTAGTCAATCAGCCCCAGCATTTT
TRBJ1-1 | many | - | TRBV12-3/TRBV12-4 | CASSLGQQGEAFF | TGTGCCAGCAGTCTGGGCCAGCAGGGTGAAGCTTTCTTT
TRBJ2-3 | - | TRBD2 | TRBV7-2 | CASSLVRGGTDTQYF | TGTGCCAGCAGCTTAGTGCGGGGGGGCACAGATACGCAGTATTTT
TRBJ2-7 | - | - | TRBV6-1 | CASSQGTGRQYF | TGTGCCAGCAGCCAAGGTACAGGGCGACAGTACTTC
TRBJ2-2 | few | - | TRBV11-2 | CASSSVRKNTGELFF | TGTGCCAGCAGCTCTGTTAGGAAAAACACCGGGGAGCTGTTTTTT
TRBJ2-5 | many | TRBD2 | TRBV7-3 | CASSSNGGAGGQETQYF | TGTGCCAGCAGCTCCAACGGGGGGGCCGGTGGCCAAGAGACCCAGTACTTC
TRBJ1-1 | many | - | TRBV11-1 | CASSRTGTPNSAFF | TGTGCCAGCAGCCGCACCGGGACACCAAACTCAGCTTTCTTT
TRBJ1-6 | few | - | TRBV11-2 | CASSLDAGVGNSPLHF | TGTGCCAGCAGCTTAGACGCGGGAGTAGGGAATTCACCCCTCCACTTT
TRBJ1-1 | many | TRBD1 | TRBV20-1 | CSAQLEGAYTEAFF | TGCAGTGCTCAGCTTGAGGGGGCGTACACTGAAGCTTTCTTT
TRBJ1-1 | - | - | TRBV12-3/TRBV12-4 | CASSSGRNEAFF | TGTGCCAGCAGTTCAGGGAGGAATGAAGCTTTCTTT
TRBJ1-1 | - | - | TRBV3-1 | CASSKLGAEAFF | TGTGCCAGCAGCAAACTGGGTGCTGAAGCTTTCTTT
TRBJ2-4 | few | TRBD2 | TRBV6-2/TRBV6-3 | CASSPTVAGGPRNIKYF | TGTGCCAGCAGTCCCACGGTAGCGGGAGGGCCTAGAAACATTAAGTACTTC
TRBJ2-2 | many | TRBD2 | TRBV12-3/TRBV12-4 | CASSFGGGPTGELFF | TGTGCCAGCAGTTTCGGGGGGGGGCCCACCGGGGAGCTGTTTTTT
TRBJ2-4 | few | - | TRBV20-1 | CSARLPGGDKNIQYF | TGCAGTGCTAGGCTCCCCGGGGGCGACAAAAACATTCAGTACTTC
TRBJ1-3 | many | - | TRBV28 | CASRPPPDARGGRSTIYF | TGTGCCAGCCGGCCCCCACCGGATGCAAGGGGAGGTCGATCCACCATATATTTT
TRBJ1-1 | few | - | TRBV30 | CAWSRIDREAFF | TGTGCCTGGAGTCGGATAGACCGTGAAGCTTTCTTT
TRBJ1-2 | many | - | TRBV2 | CASSEGGASAWGYTF | TGTGCCAGCAGTGAGGGAGGGGCCAGCGCCTGGGGCTACACCTTC
TRBJ2-2 | few | TRBD2 | TRBV11-2 | CASSQTAGSGELFF | TGTGCCAGCAGCCAAACAGCGGGGTCCGGGGAGCTGTTTTTT